This entry features one TCR beta chain sequence. The antigen it recognizes is unknown. No clone much larger than this one lies a single base away; base qualities are absent. V sheds 3 bases and J sheds 3 bases, leaving 5 bases between their ends. The CDR3 runs 13 residues from the cysteine to the phenylalanine. Just the 39-base CDR3 DNA is kept, in frame starting at base 1. The germline V gene provides CDR1 MRHNA and CDR2 SNTAGT. The collaborating institutions used their own protocols to collect whole blood in K2EDTA tubes. For TCRbeta analysis, collaborator samples were shipped as frozen whole blood, as isolated PBMCs, or as DNA extracted from either sample type. The data derive from a study of blood T cell repertoires in COVID-19 (dated by TCRdb to 2018 to 2020). Context from the whole study: Samples covering the acute and convalescent phases of COVID-19 were provided by collaborators in the United States, Italy and Spain. The samples were drawn from the first 160 participants of the ongoing ImmuneRACE study and from over a thousand subjects provided by 6 global collaborators. Nearly every sample came with metadata listing a de-identified subject ID, COVID-19 status, age in years and sex. The dataset comprised deeply sampled blood TCRbeta repertoires from subjects exposed to, actively infected with, or recovered from COVID-19. Where available, HLA class I and class II types were taken from metadata supplied by the sample provider and were not determined by assay-based typing. The material from the prospective study consisted of cDNA or gDNA derived from T cells, B-cell-depleted T cells, or PBMCs. The repertoires were released in a freely available public database meant as a resource for research on the immune response to SARS-CoV-2. Here is what the overall study found, with its caveats: The quantity of clinical and demographic metadata differed by source and by participant and was supplied without curation.

The immunoSEQ Assay, a bias-controlled multiplex PCR, was used to amplify TCRbeta CDR3 regions from genomic DNA. Per the original workflow: Nucleated cell counts per sample were estimated from amplification of reference gene primers within the assay. To quantify the absolute abundance of each unique TCRbeta CDR3 rearrangement, sequence reads were collapsed and filtered. For each sample, productive Simpson clonality was calculated as the square root of Simpson's diversity index over productive rearrangements. Sourced from immuneACCESS, this table was stored by TCRdb with only in-frame sequences that have V and J called. A share of the clones is absent; for the studies checked, an unresolved V gene accounts for under half, and the remainder has no known explanation. V and J calls and clone size are copied from that table; D and trimming were computed from the DNA. For this sample the table gives about 250,000 clones, of which roughly 85% were detected only once. 5.1% of the sample rests with the top ten.

The sequenced material came from peripheral blood. This TCR derives from a man in his forties or fifties with active or convalescent COVID-19. Here the chain combines TRBV6-4 and TRBJ2-2; the D gene identity is not certain. CDR3 protein: CASSETDTGELFF. The nucleotides read TGTGCCAGCAGTGAAACAGACACCGGGGAGCTGTTTTTT.